Sequencing of this TCR beta chain was carried out in a study of shared clonotypes between healthy human individuals. J lost 3 bases, V lost 1 base, and 9 bases had no gene match. Germline assignment: CDR1 MGHRA and CDR2 YSYEKL. The CDR3 has 16 amino acids. Method: immunoSEQ multiplex PCR; TCRdb's copy keeps in-frame clones and lacks some. The sample holds 400,000 to 500,000 clones, 76% seen once. This receptor was identified in a woman aged 40-49 years in good health. Some clones in this sample may be carry-over from other donors' samples. Sequenced sample: PBMCs. The V and J genes are TRBV4-1 and TRBJ2-7; 7 bases line up with TRBD1. In DNA, the CDR3 is TGCGCCAGCAGCCAAGTTGCCGGGACAGCCTACTACGAGCAGTACTTC. Protein: CASSQVAGTAYYEQYF.